These 19 T cell receptor beta chains were sequenced from one sample in a study of T-cell reconstitution after alpha-beta-depleted transplantation in children. Preparation of the TCRbeta library involved a method that used unique molecular identifiers. TCRdb itself ran the PCR reads through MiXCR, one entry per CDR3 protein. The sample gives roughly 610,000 distinct CDR3 sequences, roughly a tenth of which show up once; less than 5% is in the top ten. This specimen was PBMCs from the stem cell graft donor, taken from the stem cell graft. These receptors were obtained from a human donor who donated a stem cell graft to a child with acute myeloid leukemia.

This clonotype was picked up many times. The V call is TRBV6-2 or TRBV6-3, the J call TRBJ2-1, with D unclear. Germline CDR1 MNHEY, CDR2 SVGEGT. The length of the CDR3 is 13 residues. The V gene lost 5 bases and the J gene lost 6 bases, with 11 bases spanning the gap. The CDR3 region has the DNA TGTGCCAGCAGTCCCCTGACGGTCAATGAGCAGTTCTTC. It specifies CASSPLTVNEQFF.

The J gene is TRBJ2-1, the V gene TRBV28; weak D call: TRBD1 (5 bases). The germline V gene has CDR1 MDHEN and CDR2 SYDVKM. The germline V and J ends were trimmed by 2 bases and 8 bases, with 16 bases remaining between them. The CDR3 has 15 residues. CDR3 region: CASSLSLPRVDEQFF. CDR3 in DNA: TGTGCCAGCAGTTTAAGTCTCCCCAGGGTAGATGAGCAGTTCTTC.

The rearrangement joins TRBV6-1 to TRBJ2-3; D not resolved. The CDR3 loop spans 15 amino acids. The V gene lost 6 bases and the J gene lost 2 bases, with 15 bases spanning the gap. Germline V gives CDR1 MNHNS, CDR2 SASEGT. The CDR3 is CASSPSGAFTDTQYF. The CDR3 DNA sequence: TGTGCCAGCAGCCCCTCCGGCGCTTTCACAGATACGCAGTATTTT.

This chain joins TRBV5-1 and TRBJ1-1; 8 bases line up with TRBD1. Per germline, CDR1 SGHRS and CDR2 YFSETQ. The CDR3 length is 14 residues. The trim removed 8 bases at V and 3 bases at J, leaving 9 bases unmatched. The CDR3 loop reads CASQQGGGDTEAFF. The CDR3 nucleotides read TGCGCCAGTCAACAGGGGGGTGGCGACACTGAAGCTTTCTTT.

This sequence joins TRBV20-1 and TRBJ1-2; TRBD1 aligns across 9 bases. The CDR3 length is 14 residues. The V gene's germline CDR1 is DFQATT and CDR2 SNEGSKA (reference sequence). The trim removed 0 bases at V and 8 bases at J, leaving 7 bases unmatched. The CDR3 nucleotides are TGCAGTGCTAGAGACCCTTGGACAGGGGAGGGCTACACCTTC. This sequence encodes CSARDPWTGEGYTF.

This clonotype was counted between two and nine times. The V and J genes are TRBV9 and TRBJ2-1; D gene uncertain. V shed 4 bases and J shed 8 bases, with 13 bases lying between them. Germline lookup yields CDR1 SGDLS and CDR2 YYNGEE. This CDR3 spans 13 amino acids. The CDR3 spells CASSLLVGDEQFF. The DNA for the CDR3 is TGTGCCAGCAGCTTACTTGTTGGGGATGAGCAGTTCTTC.

This chain links TRBV29-1 with TRBJ2-1, with TRBD1 as a possible D gene (5 bases). The CDR3 has 10 amino acids. Trimming removed 2 bases from V and 9 bases from J, with 5 bases in between. Looked up from germline, CDR1 is SQVTM and CDR2 is ANQGSEA. This CDR3 is CSVERGEQFF. As DNA, the CDR3 is TGCAGCGTTGAAAGGGGTGAGCAGTTCTTC.

The CDR3 nucleotides are TGCAGTGCTTTGCGTGGGCATTTTAACAATGAGCAGTTCTTC. As protein: CSALRGHFNNEQFF. V is TRBV20-1 and J is TRBJ2-1; D remains ambiguous. Germline V gene data show CDR1 as DFQATT and CDR2 as SNEGSKA (reference sequence). This CDR3 contains 14 residues. V was pared by 5 bases and J by 5 bases, with 16 bases between.

V usage is TRBV12-3 or TRBV12-4 and J usage is TRBJ2-5; D might be TRBD1 (5 bases). The CDR3 sequence is 16 residues long. V dropped 4 bases and J dropped 0 bases, with 15 bases sitting between them. The CDR3 region is CASSSLGEMYQETQYF. CDR3 DNA: TGTGCCAGCAGTTCATTAGGGGAAATGTACCAAGAGACCCAGTACTTC.

This clonotype was detected only a few times. V and J are TRBV28 and TRBJ2-1; D may be TRBD1 or TRBD2 (6 bases each). The CDR3 sequence is 11 residues long. Trimming took off 10 bases at V and 10 bases at J, with 14 bases between the two ends. Looked up from germline, CDR1 is MDHEN and CDR2 is SYDVKM. The CDR3 sequence is CATRGGREQFF. In DNA form, the CDR3 reads TGTGCCACCAGGGGAGGTAGGGAGCAGTTCTTC.

The chain carries TRBV3-1 and TRBJ1-2; unclear D gene. Germline CDR1 reads LGHDT; CDR2 reads YNNKEL (reference sequence). CDR3 length equals 14 residues. The ends were cut back, 4 bases at V and 8 bases at J, with 17 bases in the middle. The CDR3 DNA reads TGTGCCAGCAGCCCCCCGGGGAGTGGCCTCGGCTACACCTTC. This sequence encodes CASSPPGSGLGYTF. The full variable domain, its missing parts supplied by reference TRBV3-1 and TRBJ1-2, is DTAVSQTPKYLVTQMGNDKSIKCEQNLGHDTMYWYKQDSKKFLKIMFSYNNKELIINETVPNRFSPKSPDKAHLNLHINSLELGDSAVYFCASSPPGSGLGYTFGSGTRLTVV.

This clonotype was found many times. The chain joins TRBV7-6 to TRBJ2-1; TRBD2 might be the D (7 bases). The CDR3 length is 13 residues. V was pared by 1 base and J by 9 bases, with 10 bases between. Germline V gene data show CDR1 as SGHVS and CDR2 as FNYEAQ. The CDR3 is CASSLVGGVEQFF. The CDR3 nucleotides read TGTGCCAGCAGCTTAGTAGGGGGGGTTGAGCAGTTCTTC.

This clonotype was counted between two and nine times. V and J are TRBV24-1 and TRBJ2-1; the match to TRBD1 covers 11 bases. The CDR3 loop spans 16 amino acids. The V gene end was trimmed by 0 bases and the J gene end by 7 bases; junction bases not matched to a gene: 4. CDR1 and CDR2 (germline): KGHDR, SFDVKD. The DNA of the CDR3 is TGTGCCACCAGTGATTTGCCGGGACAGGGGGATAATGAGCAGTTCTTC. This codes for CATSDLPGQGDNEQFF.

The rearrangement links TRBV5-1 to TRBJ2-1, with D perhaps TRBD2 (5 bases). Germline assignment: CDR1 SGHRS and CDR2 YFSETQ. The CDR3 is 15 residues long. Trimming pared 0 bases from V and 4 bases from J, leaving 11 bases between. CDR3 bases: TGCGCCAGCAGCTTGGAAGAAGCGGAGTACAATGAGCAGTTCTTC. The encoded protein is CASSLEEAEYNEQFF.

The chain links TRBV4-3 to TRBJ2-2; 10 bases map to TRBD2. Trimming at V came to 1 base and at J to 6 bases, leaving 14 bases not matched to a gene. Germline V gene sequence: CDR1 LGHNA, CDR2 YSLEER. CDR3 size: 19 residues. CDR3 sequence: CASSQVPASGSRGAGELFF. The CDR3 DNA reads as TGCGCCAGCAGCCAAGTCCCCGCTAGCGGGAGTCGGGGAGCCGGGGAGCTGTTTTTT.

This clonotype has more than one count but fewer than ten. The chain is built from TRBV28 and TRBJ2-3, with D maybe TRBD1 (6 bases). Per the germline V gene, CDR1 is MDHEN and CDR2 is SYDVKM. The CDR3 length is 15 residues. V was clipped by 7 bases and J by 2 bases, with 16 bases between them. The CDR3 here is CASTQTTGLTDTQYF. The CDR3, as DNA: TGTGCCAGCACCCAAACCACAGGGCTCACAGATACGCAGTATTTT.

This clonotype was counted ten times or more. This chain connects TRBV6-5 to TRBJ2-7, with TRBD2 identical over 13 bases. The CDR3 runs to 18 residues. Germline V gene sequence: CDR1 MNHEY, CDR2 SVGAGI. The V and J ends lost 2 bases and 1 base, in that order; junction bases with no gene match: 8. DNA of the CDR3: TGTGCCAGCAGTTACGAAGGGGGGGGACTAGCGGGGTCCTACGAGCAGTACTTC. Translation: CASSYEGGGLAGSYEQYF.

The sample holds many counts of this clonotype. This chain uses TRBV6-1 with TRBJ2-7, with TRBD2 as a possible D gene (6 bases). This CDR3 is built from 14 residues. Per germline, CDR1 MNHNS and CDR2 SASEGT. V was trimmed by 7 bases and J by 0 bases, leaving 13 bases between them. The CDR3, as DNA: TGTGCCAGCACCACGGGGGACGGCTCCTACGAGCAGTACTTC. Protein: CASTTGDGSYEQYF.

The chain carries TRBV20-1 and TRBJ2-4, with unresolved D. CDR1 and CDR2 (germline): DFQATT, SNEGSKA (reference sequence). The ends were cut back, 5 bases at V and 0 bases at J, with 8 bases in the middle. The CDR3 runs 13 residues. Here the CDR3 DNA reads TGCAGTGCTCAATGGGAAGCCAAAAACATTCAGTACTTC. Encoded protein: CSAQWEAKNIQYF.